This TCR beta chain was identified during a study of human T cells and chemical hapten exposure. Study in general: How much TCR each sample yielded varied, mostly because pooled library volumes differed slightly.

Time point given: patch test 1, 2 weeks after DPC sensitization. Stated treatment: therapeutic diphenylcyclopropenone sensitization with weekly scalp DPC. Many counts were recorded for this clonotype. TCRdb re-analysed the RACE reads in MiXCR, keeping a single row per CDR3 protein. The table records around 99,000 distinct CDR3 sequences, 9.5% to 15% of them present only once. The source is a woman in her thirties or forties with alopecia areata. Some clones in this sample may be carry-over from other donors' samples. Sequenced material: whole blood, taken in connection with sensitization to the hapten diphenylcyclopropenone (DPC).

In DNA, the CDR3 is TGTGCCAGCAGTTACCCGGTGAACAGAGGTGGCTACACCTTC. Protein: CASSYPVNRGGYTF. The chain is built from TRBV6-2 or TRBV6-3 and TRBJ1-2; D remains unclear. Deletions cut 2 bases from V and 7 bases from J, with 14 bases between. Germline V CDR1 and CDR2: MNHEY, SVGEGT. This CDR3 contains 14 residues.